The text below deals with one T cell receptor (beta chain). Method: immunoSEQ multiplex PCR; TCRdb's copy keeps in-frame clones and lacks some. The sample comprises about 1 million clones, more than 60% of which are singletons, and roughly 1.5% rests with the top ten. This specimen comes from a study of shared clonotypes between healthy human individuals. Sequences were obtained from memory CD4+ T cells sorted from blood. Subset given: CD45RA-negative fraction. This sequence was found in a man younger than 35 in good health.

Here the CDR3 DNA reads TGTGCCAGCAGCCAGACAGCCGGGGAGCTGTTTTTT. This gives the protein CASSQTAGELFF. The V and J genes are TRBV7-6 and TRBJ2-2, with D possibly matching TRBD1 (5 bases). CDR3 length: 12 residues. V was shortened by 5 bases and J by 6 bases, with 7 bases between the two germline ends. Germline assignment: CDR1 SGHVS and CDR2 FNYEAQ.